A selection of T cell receptor beta chains follows, all from one sample in a study of identical twins. TCRdb re-called the 5' RACE reads through MiXCR, storing one row per CDR3 protein. The table includes around 250,000 distinct CDR3 sequences, about 8% detected once. This sample also belongs to another study, concerning yellow fever vaccine responses in identical twins.

Sequenced material: CD8+ T cells sorted from blood. The receptors here all came from a young woman in good health. CDR3s leave out the opening cysteine and the closing phenylalanine or tryptophan.

v_gene	j_gene	CDR3aa
TRBV7-6	TRBJ2-1	ASSLGSLTYNEQF
TRBV9	TRBJ1-2	ASSVGRDGYT
TRBV28	TRBJ2-1	ASRYGAGGPVEQF
TRBV20-1	TRBJ1-4	SVKGEAGGKLF
TRBV4-3	TRBJ2-1	ASSQGGTSGSPYNEQF
TRBV5-1	TRBJ2-7	ASSPGTSGNEQY
TRBV7-9	TRBJ2-3	ASSRRDSVDTDTQY
TRBV30	TRBJ2-3	AWSFGITNTDTQY
TRBV20-1	TRBJ2-7	SARDRLSTSYEQY
TRBV7-3	TRBJ2-3	ASSSGVQDTQY
TRBV5-1	TRBJ2-3	ASSLGTTLTDTQY
TRBV7-9	TRBJ2-7	ASSPSQTGYEQY
TRBV28	TRBJ2-2	ASSDRGNTGELF
TRBV4-2	TRBJ2-3	ASRPSNTDTQY
TRBV18	TRBJ2-1	ASSPSLQTTWNEQF
TRBV10-2	TRBJ2-2	ASSGFLAGTGELF
TRBV5-1	TRBJ2-3	ASSLGAGSGDTQY
TRBV5-6	TRBJ2-7	ASSLDGLAGGPLYEQY
TRBV11-2	TRBJ2-2	ASSLESAGALTPGELF
TRBV7-9	TRBJ2-1	ASSHKLINEQF
TRBV12-3/TRBV12-4	TRBJ2-2	ASSSQTNTGELF
TRBV6-5	TRBJ2-7	ASSYFASGEQY
TRBV7-6	TRBJ1-2	ASSSQGSGYT
TRBV20-1	TRBJ2-7	SASGTNSYEQY